Shown below are 24 T cell receptor beta chains from a single sample sequenced in a study of blood T cell repertoires in COVID-19. The data were produced by immunoSEQ multiplex PCR, yet TCRdb's version contains in-frame clones alone and is incomplete. The profile shows about 63,000 clones, around 87% of them singletons. The source material was peripheral blood. These receptors all stem from a man aged 45-60 years with active COVID-19.

The chain employs TRBV2 and TRBJ2-7, with D possibly being TRBD1 (6 bases). Germline values: CDR1 SNHLY, CDR2 FYNNEI. The CDR3 spans 12 residues. Here the CDR3 DNA reads TGTGCTATCCGGACAGTCACCTACGAGCAGTACTTC. This translates into CAIRTVTYEQYF.

This chain's CDR3 is CSTSREYYGYTF. CDR3 nucleotide sequence: TGCAGCACTTCTAGGGAGTACTATGGCTACACCTTC. The J gene is TRBJ1-2, the V gene TRBV29-1; no clear D. The germline CDR1 and CDR2 sequences are SQVTM and ANQGSEA. This CDR3 comprises 12 residues. V dropped 8 bases and J dropped 3 bases, with 13 bases sitting between them.

In its sample, this clone was seen a few times. CDR3 loop: CASSPGTASRNYGYTF. CDR3 DNA: TGCGCCAGCAGCCCGGGGACAGCCTCCCGTAACTATGGCTACACCTTC. The rearrangement uses TRBV5-1 and TRBJ1-2; TRBD1 aligns across 7 bases. With V trimmed by 4 bases and J by 1 base, 10 bases remained unmatched. CDR1 and CDR2 (germline): SGHRS, YFSETQ. The CDR3 totals 16 residues.

CDR3 amino acids: CASSLVGSYEQYF. CDR3 in DNA: TGTGCCAGCAGTCTCGTCGGCTCCTACGAGCAGTACTTC. The chain combines TRBV5-4 with TRBJ2-7; D gene uncertain. The germline V gene encodes CDR1 SGHNT and CDR2 YYREEE (reference sequence). The CDR3 totals 13 residues. The V and J ends lost 5 bases and 0 bases respectively, with 9 bases between them.

V is TRBV28 and J is TRBJ1-2; the D gene is possibly TRBD1 (6 bases). The CDR3 loop spans 17 amino acids. In germline, CDR1 is MDHEN, CDR2 SYDVKM. Trimming left V 1 base short and J 2 bases short, with 17 bases between. The CDR3 is CASSLLVTGGSNYGYTF. The DNA for the CDR3 is TGTGCCAGCAGTTTATTGGTGACAGGTGGTTCCAACTATGGCTACACCTTC.

This clone has only one observation. The chain is built from TRBV19 and TRBJ1-3; TRBD1 is a possible D gene (5 bases). Looked up from germline, CDR1 is LNHDA and CDR2 is SQIVND (reference sequence). The CDR3 runs to 15 residues. V lost 8 bases to trimming and J lost 0 bases, with 14 bases between them. The CDR3 spells CASCAQVVSGNTIYF. The CDR3 DNA reads as TGTGCCAGTTGTGCACAGGTCGTCTCTGGAAACACCATATATTTT.

The V call is TRBV7-9, the J call TRBJ1-2; 9 bases align to TRBD1. V lost 4 bases to trimming and J lost 5 bases; unmatched junction nucleotides: 8. Per the germline V gene, CDR1 is SEHNR and CDR2 is FQNEAQ (reference sequence). The CDR3 is made up of 15 amino acids. The CDR3 DNA reads TGTGCCAGCAGCTCTCCCGGGACAGGGAGTTATGGCTACACCTTC. Amino acid sequence: CASSSPGTGSYGYTF.

V and J are TRBV13 and TRBJ2-1, with TRBD1 matching over 7 bases. This CDR3 contains 16 residues. Germline V gene lookup returns CDR1 PRHDT and CDR2 FYEKMQ (reference sequence). J was trimmed by 0 bases and V by 7 bases; bases with no gene match: 9. The CDR3: CASTISGTASYNEQFF. The CDR3 nucleotides are TGTGCCAGCACCATCTCTGGGACAGCCTCCTACAATGAGCAGTTCTTC. Full variable domain (rest looked up from reference TRBV13 and TRBJ2-1): AAGVIQSPRHLIKEKRETATLKCYPIPRHDTVYWYQQGPGQDPQFLISFYEKMQSDKGSIPDRFSAQQFSDYHSELNMSSLELGDSALYFCASTISGTASYNEQFFGPGTRLTVL.

This clone occurred a few times. The chain joins TRBV4-3 to TRBJ2-3, with D possibly TRBD2 on 5 matching bases. Trimming removed 1 base from V and 4 bases from J, with 9 bases in between. The CDR3 covers 14 residues. The germline CDR1 and CDR2 sequences are LGHNA and YSLEER. CDR3 sequence reads: CASSQAGYADTQYF. Written as DNA, the CDR3 is TGCGCCAGCAGCCAAGCGGGGTATGCAGATACGCAGTATTTT.

This rearrangement joins TRBV9 to TRBJ1-2; 7 positions agree with TRBD1. Germline CDR1 reads SGDLS; CDR2 reads YYNGEE. Germline trimming cut 0 bases from V and 5 bases from J; bases unmatched to any gene: 7. The CDR3 has 15 residues. The CDR3 protein is CASSVDPGTAYGYTF. DNA of the CDR3: TGTGCCAGCAGCGTAGACCCCGGGACAGCGTATGGCTACACCTTC.

This clone was observed at least ten times. The chain uses TRBV5-1 and TRBJ2-2; the D is unclear. The CDR3 loop spans 13 amino acids. Germline CDR1 is SGHRS and CDR2 is YFSETQ. V lost 5 bases, J lost 7 bases, and 12 bases lay in between. The CDR3 spells CASRPGSGGELFF. CDR3 bases: TGCGCCAGCAGGCCTGGGTCGGGCGGGGAGCTGTTTTTT. Combining the CDR3 with reference TRBV5-1 and TRBJ2-2 gives the whole variable domain KAGVTQTPRYLIKTRGQQVTLSCSPISGHRSVSWYQQTPGQGLQFLFEYFSETQRNKGNFPGRFSGRQFSNSRSEMNVSTLELGDSALYLCASRPGSGGELFFGEGSRLTVL.

V is TRBV24-1 and J is TRBJ2-2; 12 positions match TRBD2. The CDR3 totals 17 residues. V was pared by 0 bases and J by 2 bases, with 0 bases of the junction left unmatched. Germline assignment: CDR1 KGHDR and CDR2 SFDVKD. CDR3 loop: CATSDLGLAGNTGELFF. DNA of the CDR3: TGTGCCACCAGTGATTTGGGACTAGCGGGAAACACCGGGGAGCTGTTTTTT.

This clone was counted only a few times. The chain is built from TRBV10-3 and TRBJ2-3, with D perhaps TRBD2 (6 bases). The ends were cut back, 2 bases at V and 0 bases at J, with 15 bases in the middle. The germline gives CDR1 ENHRY, CDR2 SYGVKD. There are 17 residues in the CDR3. CDR3 region: CAISEPSRGISTDTQYF. The CDR3 DNA is TGTGCCATCAGTGAGCCGAGCCGGGGGATTAGCACAGATACGCAGTATTTT.

V usage is TRBV6-5 and J usage is TRBJ2-7; 11 nucleotides align to TRBD2. Trimming took 4 bases from V and 5 from J; bases not matched to a gene: 7. Germline V gene sequence: CDR1 MNHEY, CDR2 SVGAGI. The CDR3 has 15 amino acids. The CDR3 sequence is CASSSPTSGKDEQYF. CDR3 DNA sequence: TGTGCCAGCAGTTCCCCGACTAGCGGGAAGGACGAGCAGTACTTC.

V and J are TRBV4-3 and TRBJ2-3, with no clear D. CDR1 is LGHNA and CDR2 is YSLEER in the germline V gene. The CDR3 consists of 15 residues. V lost 0 bases and J lost 0, with 7 bases in between. CDR3 region: CASSQEPRSTDTQYF. The DNA of the CDR3 is TGCGCCAGCAGCCAAGAACCACGGAGCACAGATACGCAGTATTTT.

The chain has TRBV9 and TRBJ1-3; 9 bases match TRBD1. The CDR3 spans 13 residues. Germline-derived CDR1 and CDR2 are SGDLS and YYNGEE. J was trimmed by 7 bases and V by 2 bases; bases with no gene match: 1. CDR3 sequence reads: CASSVDRGNTIYF. DNA of the CDR3: TGTGCCAGCAGCGTCGACAGGGGGAACACCATATATTTT.

The chain carries TRBV6-6 and TRBJ1-2, with 8 bases lining up with TRBD1. The length of the CDR3 is 15 residues. Germline assignment: CDR1 MNHNY and CDR2 SVGAGI (reference sequence). Trimming took 2 bases from V and 8 from J; bases not matched to a gene: 10. CDR3 nucleotide sequence: TGTGCCAGCAGTTACGGGGGACAGGACCGGTTGGGCTACACCTTC. This sequence encodes CASSYGGQDRLGYTF.

The CDR3 sequence: CASSYTSAGEQFF. For the CDR3, the DNA is TGTGCCAGCAGTTACACTAGCGCGGGTGAGCAGTTCTTC. J is TRBJ2-1 and V is TRBV27; the match to TRBD2 covers 7 bases. V lost 4 bases to trimming and J lost 9 bases; unmatched junction nucleotides: 6. Germline CDR1 MNHEY, CDR2 SMNVEV (reference sequence). The CDR3 covers 13 residues.

The rearrangement joins TRBV24-1 to TRBJ1-1; D is possibly TRBD1 (6 bases). The germline V and J ends were trimmed by 5 bases and 8 bases, with 14 bases remaining between them. CDR1 is KGHDR and CDR2 is SFDVKD in the germline V gene. CDR3 length: 13 amino acids. DNA for the CDR3: TGTGCCACCAGTGCAACAGGGCGGTTAGAAGCTTTCTTT. Protein: CATSATGRLEAFF.

This chain joins TRBV7-6 and TRBJ2-5, with 8 bases that match TRBD1. Germline assignment: CDR1 SGHVS and CDR2 FNYEAQ. This CDR3 contains 14 residues. Trimming at V came to 5 bases and at J to 5 bases, leaving 7 bases not matched to a gene. The DNA for the CDR3 is TGTGCCAGCAGCCGAGGACAGGGTGGGGAGACCCAGTACTTC. This translates into CASSRGQGGETQYF.

The CDR3 loop is CASSQRRYEQYF. The CDR3 region has the DNA TGTGCCAGCAGCCAACGGCGGTACGAGCAGTACTTC. The chain links TRBV3-1 (or the pseudogene TRBV3-2) to TRBJ2-7; D unresolved. CDR3 length equals 12 residues. CDR1 is LGHDT, CDR2 YNNKEL, per germline (reference sequence). V was cut by 2 bases and J by 4 bases, with 6 bases left in between.

The rearrangement joins TRBV7-8 to TRBJ1-1, with D unresolved. The V and J ends lost 5 bases and 4 bases respectively, with 20 bases between them. The CDR3 length is 16 residues. Germline lookup yields CDR1 SGHVS and CDR2 FQNEAQ. The CDR3: CASSPLLGGGGTEAFF. The CDR3 DNA reads TGTGCCAGCAGCCCCCTGTTAGGCGGCGGTGGCACTGAAGCTTTCTTT.

The V and J genes are TRBV11-3 and TRBJ2-1; a possible D gene is TRBD1 (6 bases). Germline CDR1 SGHNT, CDR2 YENEEA. The CDR3 is 14 amino acids. V was clipped by 2 bases and J by 8 bases, with 13 bases between them. CDR3 loop: CASSLLQGSHEQFF. DNA for the CDR3: TGTGCCAGCAGCTTACTCCAGGGGAGTCATGAGCAGTTCTTC.

The sample holds one count of this clone. The chain has TRBV28 and TRBJ2-3; tentatively, D is TRBD1 (5 bases). Germline V gives CDR1 MDHEN, CDR2 SYDVKM. The CDR3 is 19 residues long. V was trimmed by 2 bases and J by 0 bases, leaving 21 bases between them. DNA for the CDR3: TGTGCCAGCAGTTTAGGGGTCGGAATCGGACAACTGAGCACAGATACGCAGTATTTT. This sequence encodes CASSLGVGIGQLSTDTQYF.